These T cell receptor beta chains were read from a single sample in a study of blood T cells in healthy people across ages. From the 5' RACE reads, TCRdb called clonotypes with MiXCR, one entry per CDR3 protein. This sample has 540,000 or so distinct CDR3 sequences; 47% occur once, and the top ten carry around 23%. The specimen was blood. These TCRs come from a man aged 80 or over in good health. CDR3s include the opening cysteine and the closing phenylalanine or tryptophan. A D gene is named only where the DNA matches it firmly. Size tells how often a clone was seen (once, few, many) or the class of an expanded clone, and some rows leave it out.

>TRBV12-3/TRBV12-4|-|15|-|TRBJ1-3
CASSPGRASGNTIYF
TGTGCCAGCAGTCCGGGACGTGCCTCTGGAAACACCATATATTTT
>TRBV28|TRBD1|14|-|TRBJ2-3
CASSVGQSTDTQYF
TGTGCCAGCAGTGTGGGACAGAGCACAGATACGCAGTATTTT
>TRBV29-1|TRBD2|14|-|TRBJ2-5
CSVDAGGLQETQYF
TGCAGCGTTGACGCGGGAGGACTCCAAGAGACCCAGTACTTC
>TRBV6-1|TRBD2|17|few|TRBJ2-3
CASKRTSGISGTDTQYF
TGTGCCTCCAAGCGGACTAGCGGGATTTCGGGCACAGATACGCAGTATTTT
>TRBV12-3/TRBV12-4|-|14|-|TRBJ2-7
CASSYSGVSYEQYF
TGTGCCAGCAGTTATTCGGGGGTCTCCTACGAGCAGTACTTC
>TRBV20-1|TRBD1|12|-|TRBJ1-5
CSATTGNQPQHF
TGCAGTGCTACGACAGGGAATCAGCCCCAGCATTTT
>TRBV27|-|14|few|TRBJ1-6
CASKQGRGNSPLHF
TGTGCCAGCAAACAGGGTCGAGGGAATTCACCCCTCCACTTT
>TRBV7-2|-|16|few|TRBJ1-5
CASSLIEGAANQPQHF
TGTGCCAGCAGTCTTATCGAGGGAGCCGCCAATCAGCCCCAGCATTTT
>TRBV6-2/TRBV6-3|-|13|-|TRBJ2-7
CASSRGFAYEQYF
TGTGCCAGCAGCCGAGGGTTCGCCTACGAGCAGTACTTC
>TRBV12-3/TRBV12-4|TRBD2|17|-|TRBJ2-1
CASSLGTSGSFRDEQFF
TGTGCCAGCAGTTTAGGGACTAGCGGGAGTTTTAGGGATGAGCAGTTCTTC
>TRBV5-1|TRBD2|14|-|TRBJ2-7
CASSLGTSEHEQYF
TGCGCCAGCAGCTTGGGGACTAGCGAACACGAGCAGTACTTC
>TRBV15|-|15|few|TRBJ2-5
CATSRDFGREETQYF
TGTGCCACCAGCAGAGATTTCGGCAGGGAGGAGACCCAGTACTTC
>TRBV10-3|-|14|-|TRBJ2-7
CAIRSDRDAYEQYF
TGTGCCATCAGGTCCGACCGAGATGCCTACGAGCAGTACTTC
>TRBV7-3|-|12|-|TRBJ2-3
CASSYDPGTQYF
TGTGCCAGCAGCTACGATCCTGGGACGCAGTATTTT
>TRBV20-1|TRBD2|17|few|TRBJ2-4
CSARDLTSGDSKNIQYF
TGCAGTGCTAGAGATTTGACCAGCGGGGACTCCAAAAACATTCAGTACTTC
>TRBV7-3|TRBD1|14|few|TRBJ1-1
CASSTGQGRTEAFF
TGTGCCAGCAGCACGGGACAGGGGAGGACTGAAGCTTTCTTT
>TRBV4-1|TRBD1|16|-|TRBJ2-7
CASSQAQTGAEYEQYF
TGCGCCAGCAGCCAAGCCCAAACAGGGGCGGAGTACGAGCAGTACTTC
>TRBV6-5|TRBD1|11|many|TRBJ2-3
CASGGQGAQYF
TGTGCCAGCGGGGGACAGGGAGCGCAGTATTTT
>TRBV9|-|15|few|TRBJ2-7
CASSPTGTFTYEQYF
TGTGCCAGCAGCCCCACAGGGACCTTTACCTACGAGCAGTACTTC
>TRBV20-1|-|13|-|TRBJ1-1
CSASNSLNTEAFF
TGCAGTGCTTCGAACAGTTTGAACACTGAAGCTTTCTTT
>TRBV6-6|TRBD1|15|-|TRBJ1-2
CASSYGQGADYGYTF
TGTGCCAGCAGTTACGGACAGGGGGCAGACTATGGCTACACCTTC
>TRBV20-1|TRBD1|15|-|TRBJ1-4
CSASTGGWANEKLFF
TGCAGTGCTTCGACAGGGGGTTGGGCGAATGAAAAACTGTTTTTT
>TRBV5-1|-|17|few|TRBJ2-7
CASSLGVSVENRYEQYF
TGCGCCAGCAGCTTGGGGGTGTCTGTCGAAAACCGCTACGAGCAGTACTTC
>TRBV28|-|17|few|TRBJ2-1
CASSFTISSISYNEQFF
TGTGCCAGCAGTTTCACCATTTCTAGTATCTCCTACAATGAGCAGTTCTTC
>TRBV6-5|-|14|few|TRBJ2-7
CASSGDGSSYEQYF
TGTGCCAGCTCCGGGGACGGGAGCTCCTACGAGCAGTACTTC
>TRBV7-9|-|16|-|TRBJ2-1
CASSTLDSGAYNEQFF
TGTGCCAGCAGCACATTGGACAGTGGGGCCTACAATGAGCAGTTCTTC
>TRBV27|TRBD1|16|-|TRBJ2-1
CASSSRTGRSYNEQFF
TGTGCCAGCAGTTCCCGGACAGGGCGGTCCTACAATGAGCAGTTCTTC
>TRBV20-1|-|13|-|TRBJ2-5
CSARGTDQETQYF
TGCAGTGCTAGGGGGACGGACCAAGAGACCCAGTACTTC
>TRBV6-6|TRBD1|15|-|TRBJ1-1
CASSPMTGRNTEAFF
TGTGCCAGCAGCCCTATGACAGGGAGAAACACTGAAGCTTTCTTT
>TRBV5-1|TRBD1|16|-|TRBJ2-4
CASSLAPQGAQNIQYF
TGCGCCAGCAGCTTAGCTCCTCAGGGGGCCCAAAACATTCAGTACTTC
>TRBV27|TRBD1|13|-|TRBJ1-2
CATNDRVGSGYTF
TGTGCCACGAATGACAGGGTCGGCTCTGGCTACACCTTC
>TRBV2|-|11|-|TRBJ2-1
CASSENPEQFF
TGTGCCAGCAGTGAGAACCCGGAGCAGTTCTTC
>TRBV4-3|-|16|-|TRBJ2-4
CASSQRTGRAKNIQYF
TGCGCCAGCAGCCAACGAACAGGTCGAGCCAAAAACATTCAGTACTTC
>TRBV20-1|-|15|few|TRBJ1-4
CSANGPRGRGEKLFF
TGCAGTGCTAACGGACCTAGGGGGAGGGGTGAAAAACTGTTTTTT
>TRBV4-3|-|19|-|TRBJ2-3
CASSQDRLGPNLGTDTQYF
TGCGCCAGCAGCCAAGACAGACTAGGACCGAACTTAGGCACAGATACGCAGTATTTT
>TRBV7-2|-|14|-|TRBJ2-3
CASSLNRDTDTQYF
TGTGCCAGCAGCTTAAACAGGGACACAGATACGCAGTATTTT
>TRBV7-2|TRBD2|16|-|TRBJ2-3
CASSSLAGGRADTQYF
TGTGCCAGCAGCTCGTTAGCGGGGGGGAGGGCAGATACGCAGTATTTT
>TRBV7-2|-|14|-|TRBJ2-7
CASSFGTSFYEQYF
TGTGCCAGCAGCTTTGGGACATCTTTCTACGAGCAGTACTTC
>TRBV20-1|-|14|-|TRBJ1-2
CSAKEPGPTAGYTF
TGCAGTGCCAAAGAACCGGGTCCCACCGCTGGCTACACCTTC
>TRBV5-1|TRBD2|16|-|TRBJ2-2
CASSLAGTSGTGELFF
TGCGCCAGCAGCTTGGCGGGGACTAGCGGCACCGGGGAGCTGTTTTTT
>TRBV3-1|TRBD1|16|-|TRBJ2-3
CASSQVRTGVTDTQYF
TGTGCCAGCAGCCAAGTTCGGACAGGGGTCACAGATACGCAGTATTTT
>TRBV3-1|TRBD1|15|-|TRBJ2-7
CASSQVSRGTYEQYF
TGTGCCAGCAGCCAAGTTTCCAGGGGGACCTACGAGCAGTACTTC
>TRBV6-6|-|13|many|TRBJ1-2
CASSSPLNYGYTF
TGTGCCAGCAGTTCTCCGTTGAACTATGGCTACACCTTC
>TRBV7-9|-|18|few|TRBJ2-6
CASSHVGRSHSGANVLTF
TGTGCCAGCAGCCACGTTGGACGGTCACACTCTGGGGCCAACGTCCTGACTTTC
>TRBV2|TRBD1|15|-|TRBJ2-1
CASSDRTGTHNEQFF
TGTGCCAGCAGTGATAGGACAGGGACCCACAATGAGCAGTTCTTC
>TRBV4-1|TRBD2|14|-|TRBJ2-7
CASSQAGTRNGQYF
TGCGCCAGCAGCCAAGCGGGGACTAGGAATGGGCAGTACTTC
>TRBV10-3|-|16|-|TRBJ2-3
CAISETHTRVAETQYF
TGTGCCATCAGTGAGACACATACCAGGGTCGCAGAGACGCAGTATTTT